The rows below give T cell receptor beta chains drawn from one sample of a study of monozygotic twins with inflammatory bowel disease. TCRdb re-called the 5' RACE reads, yielding one record per CDR3 amino acid sequence without DNA. Here the sample table reports some 330,000 distinct CDR3 sequences. Material: blood. These receptors came from a human donor with ulcerative colitis or Crohn's disease, or a healthy co-twin of an affected twin (not recorded which). The CDR3 runs from the conserved cysteine through the conserved F or W.

V	J	CDR3
TRBV18	TRBJ1-5	CASSPMAEDQPQHF
TRBV14	TRBJ2-7	CASSRPRAGGFHEQYF
TRBV7-9	TRBJ2-2	CASSFRDSPNTGELFF
TRBV30	TRBJ2-1	CAWKRQGKVDEQFF
TRBV18	TRBJ2-7	CASSPPMEAYEQYF
TRBV5-1	TRBJ2-7	CASSPSWRQGTVEQYF
TRBV20-1	TRBJ2-6	CSAAPGLQTSGANVLTF
TRBV29-1	TRBJ2-1	CSVELGSSYNEQFF
TRBV20-1	TRBJ2-1	CSASGGKTNEQSF
TRBV7-3	TRBJ2-3	CASSPHPQGSGTDTQYF
TRBV19	TRBJ2-7	CASSPKSGRYEQYF
TRBV6-1	TRBJ2-3	CASSEWAVRSKDTQYF
TRBV28	TRBJ2-1	CASSLHLLTSRGYNEQFF
TRBV18	TRBJ2-2	CASSPDLTGELFF
TRBV24-1	TRBJ2-1	CATSVARASYNEQFF
TRBV7-2	TRBJ2-1	CASSSLSATRGQFF
TRBV29-1	TRBJ2-7	CSVEEVGTRHEQYF
TRBV6-6	TRBJ1-1	CASSVRQITEAFF
TRBV7-2	TRBJ1-4	CASSLDWAGGEKLFF
TRBV20-1	TRBJ2-7	CSARDKDSYEQYF
TRBV24-1	TRBJ2-5	CATSDPNKVRAQETQYF
TRBV20-1	TRBJ2-1	CSARARVAGGRNEQFF
TRBV20-1	TRBJ2-1	CSARAGANEQFF
TRBV5-1	TRBJ2-1	CASRQTGNEQFF
TRBV12-3/TRBV12-4	TRBJ2-1	CASYSLGRGNEQFF
TRBV7-6	TRBJ1-4	CASSLPYRDRNEKLFF